This T cell receptor (beta chain) stems from a study of T cell clonality in common variable immunodeficiency. V shed 5 bases, J shed 0 bases, and the junction held 6 bases outside the gene matches. The CDR3 covers 16 residues. The germline gives CDR1 DFQATT, CDR2 SNEGSKA (reference sequence). Study-wide results and limits: TCRbeta clonality was increased in CVID versus healthy controls.

Many counts were recorded for this clone. Its target is unknown. With the read ending 3 residues before the CDR3 end, the germline J gene is used to fill in that end. TCRdb's copy holds only in-frame clones and misses some; the assay was immunoSEQ multiplex PCR. There are about 45,000 clones in the sample, none observed a single time. Sequencing was performed on peripheral blood mononuclear cells. The sequence came from a person aged 18 to 75 in good health. The chain couples TRBV20-1 to TRBJ2-6; 8 bases match TRBD1. The CDR3 region is CSARDRILSGANVLTF. Partial CDR3 DNA: TGCAGTGCTCGGGACAGGATTCTCTCTGGGGCCAACGTC.